This T cell receptor (beta chain) appears in the sequencing data of a study of T cells in Graves' hyperthyroidism and ophthalmopathy. Study-wide results and caveats: Progression to ophthalmopathy was predicted a median of roughly 6.5 months early.

V lost 0 bases, J lost 5 bases, and 14 bases lay in between. CDR1 is SGHRS and CDR2 is YFSETQ in the germline V gene. The CDR3 runs 16 residues. TCR beta CDR3 sequences were amplified from RNA transcripts. During a first-round RT-PCR of the TCR CDR3, the HTBI primer set was used. TCRdb passed the multiplex PCR reads through MiXCR, listing each CDR3 protein once. The sample holds hundreds of thousands of distinct CDR3 sequences; roughly 16% are singletons and the top ten take approximately 3.5%. Not enrolled were patients with uncontrolled infection, other autoimmune disease, pregnancy or lactation. Points on this clonotype: Its antigen is still unknown.

The genes are TRBV5-1 and TRBJ2-2; perhaps TRBD1 as D (6 bases). Material for sequencing was blood. This sequence originates from a woman aged 40 to 50 with Graves' ophthalmopathy. This chain's CDR3 is CASSLVFRGRTGELFF. CDR3 coding DNA: TGCGCCAGCAGCTTGGTTTTCAGGGGAAGGACCGGGGAGCTGTTTTTT.